The present entry profiles one TCR beta chain with its context. The germline CDR1 and CDR2 sequences are MNHEY and SVGEGT. J gave up 4 bases and V 0 bases, and 13 bases lay outside the gene matches. This CDR3 spans 18 amino acids. Original handling: Estimation of nucleated cell counts relied on the amplification of reference gene primers. Profiled with immunoSEQ multiplex PCR; TCRdb holds only in-frame clones, not every one. That table supplies the V and J calls and clone size; D and trimming were determined from the DNA. The sample records a few hundred thousand clones, over 65% being singletons. These data originate in a study of blood T cell repertoires in COVID-19. Overall study context: COVID-19 samples collected from the United States, Italy and Spain covered acute and convalescent phases. PBMCs, B-cell-depleted T cells, or T cells were the source of the cDNA or gDNA that made up the material.

The gene calls are TRBV6-2 or TRBV6-3 and TRBJ2-3, with 7 bases that match TRBD2. This TCR was recovered from a man aged 55-75 years who had recovered from COVID-19. Sequenced input: peripheral blood. The CDR3 region has the DNA TGTGCCAGCAGTTACTCTCCTAGCGGCCTAAACGGAGCAGATACGCAGTATTTT. Its translation: CASSYSPSGLNGADTQYF.